This T cell receptor (beta chain) was sequenced during a study of blood T cells in healthy people across ages (dated by TCRdb to 2014 to 2015). Regarding the research as a whole: In model experiments, roughly one uniquely barcoded TCR beta cDNA molecule per two T cells was captured by template switching. Donors were grouped into four age groups: young (average 16 years), middle-aged (39), aged (62) and long-lived (less than 85). Age-related changes in TCR beta repertoire diversity were measured in the study by deep sequencing normalized with unique cDNA molecular identifiers. The study analyzed two additional independent replicas of 1 million unique cDNA reads from the same blood draw for two donors, one aged 18 to 29 and one aged 80 or older. Overall study results and their limits: As age increased, observed TCR beta diversity per million T cells dropped in a roughly linear way, and a significant reduction was already evident by age 40. The percentage of naive T cells measured by flow cytometry correlated strongly with observed TCR beta diversity. Conclusive comparison of naive and antigen-experienced compartments was prevented by the profiling of bulk unsorted PBMCs. Estimates of total diversity based on one million sequenced T cells were considered lower bounds and underestimates. Because the CMV infection status of the donors was unknown, age-related changes in expanded clonotypes may potentially have been confounded. Compared with the aged group, more naive CD4+ T cells, fewer expanded clones and increased TCR diversity were shown by the long-lived group, suggesting age selection.

The donors were 40 or so Caucasian individuals from Russia, aged 6 to 90 years, who were systemically healthy. Each donor gave 8 to 10 milliliters of peripheral blood, drawn into EDTA-treated Vacutainer tubes. Ficoll-Paque density-gradient centrifugation was used to isolate PBMCs, with at least 7 million obtained per sample. Total RNA was extracted from PBMCs with Trizol reagent, with at least 6 micrograms obtained per sample. The percentages of naive CD45RAhigh/CD27high T cells were determined by flow cytometry on a PBMC aliquot from every donor. Concerning this clonotype itself: This clone's antigen is unknown. Base qualities are not provided; no much larger clone lies one nucleotide away.

Library preparation used 5' RACE. Sequencing took place on an Illumina HiSeq 2500. A second PCR of roughly 7 to 11 cycles was performed with a sample-barcoded 5' primer and a J-beta primer mix. Each TCR beta cDNA molecule received a unique molecular identifier from a template-switch 5' adaptor carrying 12 random nucleotides. At least 2.5 million CDR3-containing paired-end reads were obtained from each sample. First-strand cDNA was synthesized from all RNA with the Mint cDNA synthesis kit, primed by a TRBC-specific oligonucleotide. All cDNA was treated with uracil-DNA glycosylase and then went through a first 18-cycle PCR with the universal primers M1SS and BC2_uni_R. On the authors' methods: For normalization, 1 million high-quality reads were randomly selected from each sample, with every read carrying a distinct molecular identifier. Instead of being binned into consensus sequences, reads that shared molecular identifiers were thrown out. MiTCR, with a Q25 quality threshold and the strictest error-elimination algorithm, was used for CDR3 identification, clonotype clustering and error correction. A nonparametric unseen species model with Euler transformation was used to estimate a lower bound on total TCR beta diversity. TCRdb itself trimmed the public reads at Q25 with fastp, ran MiXCR and retained productive beta chains. Rows matching on CDR3 protein sequence are summarized as one entry with the most common DNA and genes. The V and J calls come from TCRdb's annotation, not from the publication. Counted in this sample were over a million distinct CDR3 sequences; 20% to 25% of them appeared once. The ten largest clones capture approximately 0.7% of the sample.

The data also belong to a second study, concerning T cells of mothers and their children. The second study's authors report: The donors were nine systemically healthy Caucasian individuals, made up of three mothers and their six children. cDNA synthesis consumed the entire amount of extracted RNA, loaded at approximately 1.6 ug RNA in each 15 ul reaction. In the second PCR, sample barcodes and 2-4 random nucleotides were introduced via the M1S primer. Over 8 million TCR beta CDR3 reads came from each mother, compared with some 3 million reads from each child. Thymic selection shapes the output of TCR recombination in a similar way in related and unrelated pairs, and inherited differences have a minor effect. Normalized repertoire overlap was always found to be slightly, but never significantly, higher in related mother-child pairs than in unrelated mother-child pairs. No persistent microchimeric T cell clones were detected, at a sensitivity of about 100 clones per million clonotypes. Deep NGS was used in the study to compare the TCR beta repertoires of mothers and children and to look for features that separate related mother-child pairs from unrelated individuals. The mean age was roughly 40 +/- 4 years for the mothers and around 11 +/- 4 years for the children. After adapter ligation was performed with NEBNext reagents, the libraries were sequenced on an Illumina HiSeq 2000 with 100+100 nt paired-end reads. To avoid cross-contamination, the mother libraries and the child libraries were prepared a month apart and sequenced in separate runs. Between roughly 500,000 and 2,300,000 distinct TCR beta clonotypes were identified per donor. Naive TCR beta clonotypes were estimated from low-frequency clonotypes matched to each donor's FACS-determined naive share, without sorting.

The specimen sequenced was blood. This TCR was recovered from a girl aged 2 to 10 in good health.

The DNA reads as follows: TGTGCCACTAGCAGGAGCGCAGATACGCAGTATTTT. It translates as CATSRSADTQYF. The chain is made from TRBV3-1 and TRBJ2-3, and perhaps TRBD2 as D gene, on 5 matching bases. V lost 10 bases and J lost 4 bases; the stretch between them is 12 bases long. From the cysteine up to the phenylalanine, the CDR3 has a length of 12 residues. Left in the record is the CDR3 DNA by itself, 36 bases read in frame from the first base. The germline V gene (reference sequence) provides CDR1 LGHDT and CDR2 YNNKEL.